This record looks at one T cell receptor beta chain sequence and its context. CDR3 length: 15 residues. Germline-derived CDR1 and CDR2 are ENHRY and SYGVKD. Reanalyzing the 5' RACE reads, TCRdb keeps one entry per CDR3 protein, without DNA. Reported are around 380,000 distinct CDR3 sequences; the ten largest clones contain under 3%. This entry belongs to a study of monozygotic twins with inflammatory bowel disease. Sequencing input: blood. The sequence was collected from a human donor with ulcerative colitis or Crohn's disease, or a healthy co-twin of an affected twin (not recorded which). The chain carries TRBV10-3 and TRBJ1-5. CDR3: CAISVSGVGNQPQHF.